The 27 T cell receptor beta chains presented below share a single source sample, sequenced in a study of T cell responses to AZD1222 COVID-19 vaccine. Measured with immunoSEQ multiplex PCR; TCRdb has only the in-frame clones, and not every one. The sample includes about 110,000 clones, 92% of them seen just once. Sequences were derived from peripheral blood, sampled 28 days after the second AZD1222 dose. These receptor sequences come from an adult who received the AZD1222 COVID-19 vaccine.

The V call is TRBV24-1, the J call TRBJ1-5; D call uncertain. The CDR3 consists of 13 residues. With 7 bases removed from V and 0 bases from J, the gap between germline ends came to 6 bases. In germline, CDR1 is KGHDR, CDR2 SFDVKD. CDR3 protein: CATSLDSNQPQHF. The CDR3 nucleotides read TGTGCCACCAGCTTAGATAGCAATCAGCCCCAGCATTTT.

The rearrangement uses TRBV28 and TRBJ1-3; D call uncertain. V was pared by 3 bases and J by 2 bases, with 11 bases between. This CDR3 has 15 residues. Germline V gives CDR1 MDHEN, CDR2 SYDVKM. CDR3 bases: TGTGCCAGCAGTTTTTTAACGAGGGCTGGAAACACCATATATTTT. This codes for CASSFLTRAGNTIYF.

The gene calls are TRBV24-1 and TRBJ2-3, with 7 bases lining up with TRBD1. This CDR3 is 15 amino acids long. Germline lookup yields CDR1 KGHDR and CDR2 SFDVKD. V was clipped by 3 bases and J by 2 bases; unmatched bases: 4. The CDR3 reads CATSDMGQITDTQYF. In DNA form, the CDR3 reads TGTGCCACCAGTGATATGGGACAGATCACAGATACGCAGTATTTT.

This chain uses TRBV5-8 with TRBJ1-4, with D unclear. Deletions cut 0 bases from V and 0 bases from J, with 9 bases between. Germline values: CDR1 SGHTS, CDR2 YDEGEE. The CDR3 runs 16 residues. This CDR3 reads CASSLGAAPTNEKLFF. CDR3 DNA: TGTGCCAGCAGCTTGGGGGCAGCACCAACTAATGAAAAACTGTTTTTT.

This sequence joins TRBV19 and TRBJ2-3; TRBD2 agrees at 8 bases. V was pared by 6 bases and J by 8 bases, with 4 bases of the junction left unmatched. Germline CDR1 and CDR2: LNHDA and SQIVND (reference sequence). The CDR3 extends over 12 amino acids. In DNA form, the CDR3 reads TGTGCCAGTAGCGGGGGGGGCGGTACGCAGTATTTT. Its translation is CASSGGGGTQYF.

CDR3: CASSPVLGPSGANVLTF. The CDR3 DNA is TGTGCCAGCTCACCGGTATTAGGCCCGTCTGGGGCCAACGTCCTGACTTTC. The J gene is TRBJ2-6, the V gene TRBV18; D is uncertain. Trimming took off 3 bases at V and 1 base at J, with 13 bases between the two ends. Germline V gene lookup returns CDR1 KGHSH and CDR2 LQKENI. The CDR3 extends over 17 amino acids.

This clone was picked up one time. It is likely a read error, because the conserved phenylalanine at the end of the CDR3 is missing. It is unclear where the CDR3 begins or ends on the DNA, so no DNA is shown, and the CDR3 is as TCRdb lists it. This chain connects TRBV12-3 or TRBV12-4 to TRBJ1-1. Including both end residues, the CDR3 is 11 amino acids long. CDR3 sequence: CASRNPGGTYL.

This clone was detected once. The rearrangement joins TRBV27 to TRBJ1-5; 7 bases map to TRBD1. Germline V lookup: CDR1 MNHEY, CDR2 SMNVEV (reference sequence). V shed 4 bases and J 4 bases; nucleotides not matched to a gene: 10. This CDR3 is built from 16 residues. The chain's CDR3 is CASSSLRDRVNQPQHF. In nucleotides, the CDR3 is TGTGCCAGCAGTTCGCTCCGGGACAGAGTTAATCAGCCCCAGCATTTT.

The chain is built from TRBV18 and TRBJ1-5; possibly TRBD1 for D (5 bases). This CDR3 comprises 15 residues. Germline CDR1 and CDR2: KGHSH and LQKENI. V lost 3 bases, J lost 0 bases, and 9 bases lay in between. The CDR3 bases are TGTGCCAGCTCACCCATCGGGGCTAGCAATCAGCCCCAGCATTTT. Its translation: CASSPIGASNQPQHF.

The CDR3 region has the DNA TGCGCCAGCAGCTCACAGGTAACGAACACTGAAGCTTTCTTT. It encodes CASSSQVTNTEAFF. The chain has TRBV5-1 and TRBJ1-1, with D perhaps matching TRBD1 (5 bases). This CDR3 is built from 14 residues. Per the germline V gene, CDR1 is SGHRS and CDR2 is YFSETQ. With 3 bases removed from V and 1 base from J, the gap between germline ends came to 10 bases.

Comments on this clone: At one end the junction does not follow the germline gene, possibly because of a read error. The chain uses TRBV7-7 and TRBJ2-5; possible D gene TRBD1, 6 bases. Germline loops: CDR1 SSHAT, CDR2 FNYEAQ (reference sequence). There are 15 residues in the CDR3. CDR3 nucleotide sequence: TGTGCTAGCAGCTTAGCCGGGGACACCCAAGAGACCCAGTACTTC. It specifies CASSLAGDTQETQYF.

The rearrangement joins TRBV7-2 to TRBJ1-5; 9 nucleotides align to TRBD1. With 5 bases clipped from V and 6 bases from J, the junction kept 8 bases outside the gene matches. Germline V gives CDR1 SGHTA, CDR2 FQGNSA. This CDR3 region has 15 residues. DNA of the CDR3: TGTGCCAGCAGCCCCCGACAGGGGGTCGGTCAGCCCCAGCATTTT. Its protein product is CASSPRQGVGQPQHF.

The V and J genes are TRBV10-3 and TRBJ1-2; 7 bases are a match to TRBD1. The CDR3 covers 14 residues. V lost 6 bases and J lost 8; bases outside the gene matches: 12. Germline V CDR1 and CDR2: ENHRY, SYGVKD. The CDR3 spells CAISRQGEVDGYTF. The DNA for the CDR3 is TGTGCCATCAGCCGACAGGGAGAAGTAGACGGCTACACCTTC.

The V call is TRBV12-5, the J call TRBJ2-3; 7 positions agree with TRBD1. CDR1 LGHNT and CDR2 FRNRAP come from the germline V gene. The junction had 3 bases not matched to a gene; V was cut back by 2 bases and J by 7 bases. This CDR3 region has 13 residues. CDR3 sequence: CASGLLGQNTQYF. In DNA form, the CDR3 reads TGTGCTAGTGGTTTGCTGGGACAGAATACGCAGTATTTT.

The J gene is TRBJ2-3, the V gene TRBV7-2; 8 nucleotides align to TRBD1. The ends lost 2 bases at V and 5 bases at J; junction bases unmatched: 6. This CDR3 comprises 15 residues. Germline V gene sequence: CDR1 SGHTA, CDR2 FQGNSA. CDR3 amino acids: CASSLTWTGLDTQYF. The CDR3 DNA reads as TGTGCCAGCAGCTTAACCTGGACAGGGTTAGATACGCAGTATTTT.

In regard to this clone: The junction shows a germline mismatch at one end, possibly a read error. The chain employs TRBV4-2 and TRBJ1-1, with unresolved D. In germline, CDR1 is LGHNA, CDR2 YNFKEQ. CDR3 length: 15 residues. DNA for the CDR3: TGTGCCAGCAGTCAAGGATTGACGGAGAACACTGAAGCTTTCTTT. Protein sequence: CASSQGLTENTEAFF.

The gene calls are TRBV11-2 and TRBJ2-1; perhaps TRBD2 as D (6 bases). Looked up from germline, CDR1 is SGHAT and CDR2 is FQNNGV. The CDR3 is made up of 14 amino acids. V was pared by 5 bases and J by 4 bases, with 12 bases between. CDR3 region: CASSAIGRYNEQFF. CDR3 in DNA: TGTGCCAGCAGCGCAATTGGGAGGTACAATGAGCAGTTCTTC.

As DNA, the CDR3 is TGTGCCAGCAGCCTCCTAGCGGGGGGAGGTAATGAGCAGTTCTTC. It translates to CASSLLAGGGNEQFF. This sequence joins TRBV13 and TRBJ2-1; 11 bases match TRBD2. The germline gives CDR1 PRHDT, CDR2 FYEKMQ (reference sequence). The ends lost 5 bases at V and 7 bases at J; junction bases unmatched: 7. The CDR3 consists of 15 residues.

The rearrangement uses TRBV11-1 and TRBJ2-1; 9 bases match TRBD2. In germline, CDR1 is SGHAT, CDR2 FQDESV (reference sequence). Unmatched junction bases numbered 5, after V lost 5 bases and J lost 6 bases. The CDR3 length is 14 residues. Here the CDR3 DNA reads TGTGCCAGCAGCCCCCGGACTAGCGCCAATGAGCAGTTCTTC. It codes for CASSPRTSANEQFF.

Only a few counts were recorded for this clone. This rearrangement joins TRBV18 to TRBJ2-7; D is possibly TRBD2 (6 bases). CDR3 length equals 14 residues. In germline, CDR1 is KGHSH, CDR2 LQKENI. V lost 3 bases, J lost 5 bases, and 14 bases lay in between. The CDR3 region is CASSPQGGRNEQYF. CDR3 in DNA: TGTGCCAGCTCACCTCAGGGAGGTCGGAACGAGCAGTACTTC.

The chain employs TRBV9 and TRBJ1-2, with D unclear. The CDR3 totals 15 residues. Germline values: CDR1 SGDLS, CDR2 YYNGEE. The V end lost 0 bases, the J end lost 0 bases, and 9 bases lay between the germline ends. For the CDR3, the DNA is TGTGCCAGCAGCGTAGACAGCTGGACTAACTATGGCTACACCTTC. This gives the protein CASSVDSWTNYGYTF.

This chain links TRBV6-5 with TRBJ2-7, with unresolved D. CDR1 and CDR2 (germline): MNHEY, SVGAGI. V lost 7 bases and J 6 bases, leaving 16 bases between the germline ends. The CDR3 runs to 13 residues. DNA of the CDR3: TGTGCCAGCACGTACCGGGTTGTGGGCGAGCAGTACTTC. This translates into CASTYRVVGEQYF.

This clone came up once. The rearrangement joins TRBV3-1 (or the pseudogene TRBV3-2) to TRBJ1-3; D unresolved. The V end was cut by 4 bases, the J end by 4 bases, with 11 bases between. CDR1 is LGHDT and CDR2 is YNNKEL in the germline V gene (reference sequence). The CDR3 is 14 amino acids. The CDR3 DNA reads TGTGCCAGCAGCCCCGCCGGTGGCGGAAACACCATATATTTT. The encoded protein is CASSPAGGGNTIYF.

CDR3 region: CASSFMTGVPNYGYTF. The CDR3 bases are TGTGCCAGCAGCTTCATGACAGGGGTGCCTAACTATGGCTACACCTTC. V usage is TRBV7-2 and J usage is TRBJ1-2; 8 bases are shared with TRBD1. V lost 3 bases to trimming and J lost 0 bases; unmatched junction nucleotides: 6. The CDR3 is 16 amino acids. CDR1 and CDR2 (germline): SGHTA, FQGNSA.

This rearrangement joins TRBV7-2 to TRBJ1-2, with 10 bases lining up with TRBD1. V was clipped by 7 bases and J by 4 bases; unmatched bases: 9. Per germline, CDR1 SGHTA and CDR2 FQGNSA. This CDR3 has 15 residues. CDR3 DNA: TGTGCCAGCAACTTGAGGACAGGGGGGGGCTATGGCTACACCTTC. Translation gives CASNLRTGGGYGYTF.

The V call is TRBV7-9, the J call TRBJ2-5, with TRBD1 matching over 10 bases. The germline V gene encodes CDR1 SEHNR and CDR2 FQNEAQ (reference sequence). With V trimmed by 0 bases and J by 8 bases, 12 bases remained unmatched. The CDR3 has 17 residues. CDR3: CASSLAYGQGGHDTQYF. DNA of the CDR3: TGTGCCAGCAGCTTAGCCTACGGACAGGGGGGACATGATACCCAGTACTTC.

In nucleotides, the CDR3 is TGTGCCAGCAGCCCGGGACACGCTAACTATGGCTACACCTTC. Protein: CASSPGHANYGYTF. The chain uses TRBV7-2 and TRBJ1-2, with TRBD1 as a possible D gene (6 bases). The CDR3 sequence is 14 residues long. Per germline, CDR1 SGHTA and CDR2 FQGNSA. Trimming cost V 5 bases and J 0 bases, with 10 bases left between them.